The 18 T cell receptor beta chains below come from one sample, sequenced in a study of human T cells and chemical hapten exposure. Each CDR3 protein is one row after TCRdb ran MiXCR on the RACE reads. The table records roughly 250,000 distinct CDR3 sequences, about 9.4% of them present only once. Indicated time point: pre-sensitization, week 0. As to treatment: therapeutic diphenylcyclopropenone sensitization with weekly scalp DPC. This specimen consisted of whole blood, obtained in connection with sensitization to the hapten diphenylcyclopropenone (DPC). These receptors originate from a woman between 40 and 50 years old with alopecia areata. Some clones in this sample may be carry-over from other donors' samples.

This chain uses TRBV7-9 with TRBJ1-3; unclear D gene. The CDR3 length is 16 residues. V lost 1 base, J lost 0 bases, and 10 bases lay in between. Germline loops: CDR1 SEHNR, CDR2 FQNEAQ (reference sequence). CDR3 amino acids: CASSLGGLSSGNTIYF. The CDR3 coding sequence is TGTGCCAGCAGCTTAGGGGGTCTGTCCTCTGGAAACACCATATATTTT.

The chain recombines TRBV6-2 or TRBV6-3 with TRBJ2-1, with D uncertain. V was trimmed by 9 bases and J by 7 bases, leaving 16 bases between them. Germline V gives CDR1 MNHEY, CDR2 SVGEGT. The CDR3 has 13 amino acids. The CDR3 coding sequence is TGTGCCAGTCAAAGGGCTTCTCGGAATGAGCAGTTCTTC. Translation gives CASQRASRNEQFF.

DNA for the CDR3: TGTGCCAGCAGCTTACCTGGGCTAGCGGCATTATCAAATACGCAGTATTTT. Its translation: CASSLPGLAALSNTQYF. The rearrangement joins TRBV5-8 to TRBJ2-3; 7 nucleotides line up with TRBD2. Trimming at V came to 2 bases and at J to 7 bases, leaving 16 bases not matched to a gene. CDR3 size: 17 residues. The germline gives CDR1 SGHTS, CDR2 YDEGEE.

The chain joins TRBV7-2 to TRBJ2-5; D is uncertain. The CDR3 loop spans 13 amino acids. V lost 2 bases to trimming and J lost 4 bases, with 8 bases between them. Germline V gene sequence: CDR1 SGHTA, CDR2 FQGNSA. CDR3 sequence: CASSLHWRETQYF. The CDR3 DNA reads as TGTGCCAGCAGCTTACATTGGCGAGAGACCCAGTACTTC.

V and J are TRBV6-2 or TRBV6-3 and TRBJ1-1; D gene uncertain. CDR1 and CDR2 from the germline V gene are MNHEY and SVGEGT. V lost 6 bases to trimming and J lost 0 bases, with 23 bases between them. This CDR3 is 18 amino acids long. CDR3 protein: CASSLLTGISPLNTEAFF. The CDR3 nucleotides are TGTGCCAGCAGCCTACTCACCGGAATTTCACCCCTGAACACTGAAGCTTTCTTT.

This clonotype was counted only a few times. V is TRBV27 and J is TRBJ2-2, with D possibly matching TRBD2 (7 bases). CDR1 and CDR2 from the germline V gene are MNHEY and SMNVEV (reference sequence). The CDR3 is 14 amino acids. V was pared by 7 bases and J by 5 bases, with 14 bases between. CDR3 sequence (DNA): TGTGCCAGCATTTCAGGGAGGGGGACCGGGGAGCTGTTTTTT. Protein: CASISGRGTGELFF.

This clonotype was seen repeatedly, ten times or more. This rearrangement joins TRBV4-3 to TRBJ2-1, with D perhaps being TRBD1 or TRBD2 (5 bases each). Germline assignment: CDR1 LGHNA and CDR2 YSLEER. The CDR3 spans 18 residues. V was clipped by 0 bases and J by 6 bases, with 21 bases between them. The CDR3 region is CASSQDWYRGPTSNEQFF. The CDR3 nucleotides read TGCGCCAGCAGCCAAGATTGGTATCGGGGCCCCACTAGCAATGAGCAGTTCTTC.

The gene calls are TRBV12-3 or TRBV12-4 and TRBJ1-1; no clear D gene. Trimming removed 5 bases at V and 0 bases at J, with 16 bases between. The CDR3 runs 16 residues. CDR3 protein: CASSQAQNPMNTEAFF. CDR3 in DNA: TGTGCCAGCAGTCAGGCCCAGAACCCCATGAACACTGAAGCTTTCTTT.

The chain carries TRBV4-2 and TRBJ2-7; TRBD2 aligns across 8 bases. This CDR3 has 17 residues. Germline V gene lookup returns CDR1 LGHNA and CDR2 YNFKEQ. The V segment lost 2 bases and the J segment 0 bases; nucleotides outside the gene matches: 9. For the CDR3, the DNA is TGTGCCAGCAGCCAAAACGGGGGGGGCGACAGCTCCTACGAGCAGTACTTC. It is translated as CASSQNGGGDSSYEQYF.

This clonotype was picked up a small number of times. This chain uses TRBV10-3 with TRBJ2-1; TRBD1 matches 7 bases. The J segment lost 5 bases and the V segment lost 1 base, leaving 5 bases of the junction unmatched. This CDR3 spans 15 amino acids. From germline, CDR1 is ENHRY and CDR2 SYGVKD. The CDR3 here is CAISEYRDRNNEQFF. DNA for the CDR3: TGTGCCATCAGTGAGTATCGGGACAGAAACAATGAGCAGTTCTTC.

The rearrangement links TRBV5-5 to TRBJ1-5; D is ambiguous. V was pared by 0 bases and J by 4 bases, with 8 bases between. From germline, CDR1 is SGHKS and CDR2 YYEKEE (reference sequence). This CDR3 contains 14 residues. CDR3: CASSLVVGNQPQHF. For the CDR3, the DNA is TGTGCCAGCAGCTTGGTGGTGGGGAATCAGCCCCAGCATTTT.

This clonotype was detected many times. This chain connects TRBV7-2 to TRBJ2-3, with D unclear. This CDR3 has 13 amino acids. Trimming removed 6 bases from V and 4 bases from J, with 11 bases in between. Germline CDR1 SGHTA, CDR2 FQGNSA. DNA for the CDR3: TGTGCCAGCAGTCGGATTTTTTCAGATACGCAGTATTTT. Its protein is CASSRIFSDTQYF.

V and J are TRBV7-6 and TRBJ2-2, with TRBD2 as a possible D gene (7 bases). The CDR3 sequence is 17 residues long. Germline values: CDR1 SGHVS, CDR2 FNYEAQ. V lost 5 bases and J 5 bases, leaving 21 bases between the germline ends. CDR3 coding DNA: TGTGCCAGCAGCCGCCTACCCGGGGGGCAAAAAACCGGGGAGCTGTTTTTT. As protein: CASSRLPGGQKTGELFF.

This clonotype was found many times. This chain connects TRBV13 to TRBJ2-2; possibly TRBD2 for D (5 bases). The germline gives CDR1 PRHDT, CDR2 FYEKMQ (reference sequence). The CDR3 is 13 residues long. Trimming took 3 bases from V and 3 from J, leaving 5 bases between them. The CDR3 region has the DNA TGTGCCAGCAGCTTCGGGGACACCGGGGAGCTGTTTTTT. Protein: CASSFGDTGELFF.

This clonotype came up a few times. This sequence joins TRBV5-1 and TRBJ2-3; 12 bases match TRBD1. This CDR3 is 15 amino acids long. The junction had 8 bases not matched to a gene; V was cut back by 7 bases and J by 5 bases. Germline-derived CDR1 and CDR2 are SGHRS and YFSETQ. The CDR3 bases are TGCGCCAGCGACCCGGGACAGGGGGCTGGAGATACGCAGTATTTT. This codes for CASDPGQGAGDTQYF.

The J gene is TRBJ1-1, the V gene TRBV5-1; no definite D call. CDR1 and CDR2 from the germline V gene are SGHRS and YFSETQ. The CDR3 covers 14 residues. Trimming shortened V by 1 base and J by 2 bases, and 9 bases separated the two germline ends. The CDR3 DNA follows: TGCGCCAGCAGCTTGACAGCCGCTAACACTGAAGCTTTCTTT. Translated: CASSLTAANTEAFF.

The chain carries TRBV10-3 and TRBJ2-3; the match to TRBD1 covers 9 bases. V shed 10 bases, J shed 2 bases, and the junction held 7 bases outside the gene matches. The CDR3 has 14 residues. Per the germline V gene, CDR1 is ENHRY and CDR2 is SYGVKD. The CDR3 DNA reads TGTGCCAGCGTCCGGGACAGGGCCACAGATACGCAGTATTTT. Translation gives CASVRDRATDTQYF.

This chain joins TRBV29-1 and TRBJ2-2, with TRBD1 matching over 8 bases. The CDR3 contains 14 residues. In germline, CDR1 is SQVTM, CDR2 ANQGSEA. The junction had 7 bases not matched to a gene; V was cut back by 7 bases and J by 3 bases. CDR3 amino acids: CSAGTGLDTGELFF. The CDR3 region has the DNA TGCAGCGCAGGGACAGGTCTGGACACCGGGGAGCTGTTTTTT.